These T cell receptor beta chains were read from a single sample in a study of regulatory T cells in long-lasting Graves disease. Each CDR3 protein gets one entry after TCRdb re-called the multiplex PCR reads with MiXCR. The data contain some 350,000 distinct CDR3 sequences, about 17% of them singletons. The same sample was also used in a study of T cells in Graves' hyperthyroidism and ophthalmopathy.

Here the sequenced sample was peripheral blood mononuclear cells (PBMCs), taken at new diagnosis, from a patient treated with antithyroid drugs. These receptors were collected from a woman under 30 with Graves disease. Each CDR3 is given without its conserved first and last residue.

CDR3aa,v_gene
ASGGAREQF,TRBV6-2/TRBV6-3
ASSPIGERYGYT,TRBV6-1
ASSLMFGGNEQF,TRBV12-3/TRBV12-4
ASRVTGLAGVTDTQY,TRBV6-1
ASSRSGLAYT,TRBV3-1
ASSLSGTGGTQPQH,TRBV2
ATSDLQRGSAGELF,TRBV24-1
ASRGGGETQY,TRBV27
ASSLEPDRKGEQF,TRBV5-1
ASSYPPTGNTGELF,TRBV6-2/TRBV6-3
ASSFATNSPLH,TRBV7-2
ASSVGGRNYSPLH,TRBV9
ASSQFGEAF,TRBV3-1
ASSQAALEQY,TRBV3-1
ASRTLGGGGEQY,TRBV12-3/TRBV12-4
AWGGVPGEQY,TRBV30